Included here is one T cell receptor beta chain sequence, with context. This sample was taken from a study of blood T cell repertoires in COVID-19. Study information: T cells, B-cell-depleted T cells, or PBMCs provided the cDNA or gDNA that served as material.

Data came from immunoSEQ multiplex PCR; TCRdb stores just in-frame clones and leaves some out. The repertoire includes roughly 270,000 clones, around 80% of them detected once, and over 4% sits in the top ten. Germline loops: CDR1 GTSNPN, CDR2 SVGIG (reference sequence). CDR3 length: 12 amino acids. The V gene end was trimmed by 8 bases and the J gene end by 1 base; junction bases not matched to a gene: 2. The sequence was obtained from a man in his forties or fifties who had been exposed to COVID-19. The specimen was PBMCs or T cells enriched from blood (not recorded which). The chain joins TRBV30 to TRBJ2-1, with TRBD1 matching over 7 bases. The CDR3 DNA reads TGTGCCCACAGGGGATCCTACAATGAGCAGTTCTTC. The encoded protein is CAHRGSYNEQFF.